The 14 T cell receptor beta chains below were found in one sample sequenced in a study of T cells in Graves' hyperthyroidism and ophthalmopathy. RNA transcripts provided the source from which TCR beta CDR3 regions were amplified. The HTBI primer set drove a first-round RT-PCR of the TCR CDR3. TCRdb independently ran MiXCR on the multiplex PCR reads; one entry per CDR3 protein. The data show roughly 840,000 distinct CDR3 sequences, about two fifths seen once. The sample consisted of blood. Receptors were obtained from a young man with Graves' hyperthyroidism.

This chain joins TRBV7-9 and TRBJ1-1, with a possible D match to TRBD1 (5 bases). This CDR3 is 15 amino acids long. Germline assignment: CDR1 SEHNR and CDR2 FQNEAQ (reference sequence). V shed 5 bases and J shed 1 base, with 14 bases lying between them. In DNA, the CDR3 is TGTGCCAGCAGCCAAGAGAGGGGATGGAACACTGAAGCTTTCTTT. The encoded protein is CASSQERGWNTEAFF.

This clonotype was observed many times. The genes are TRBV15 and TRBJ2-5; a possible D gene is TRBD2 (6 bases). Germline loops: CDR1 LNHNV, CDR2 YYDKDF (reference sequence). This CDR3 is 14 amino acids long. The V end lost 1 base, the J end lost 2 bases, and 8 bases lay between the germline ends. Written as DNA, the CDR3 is TGTGCCACCAGCAGAGCAGGGAGGCAAGAGACCCAGTACTTC. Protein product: CATSRAGRQETQYF.

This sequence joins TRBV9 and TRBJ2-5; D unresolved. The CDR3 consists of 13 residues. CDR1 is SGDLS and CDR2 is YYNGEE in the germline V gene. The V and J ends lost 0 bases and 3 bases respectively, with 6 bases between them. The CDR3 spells CASSVAQEETQYF. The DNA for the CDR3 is TGTGCCAGCAGCGTAGCCCAGGAAGAGACCCAGTACTTC. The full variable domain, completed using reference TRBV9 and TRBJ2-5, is DSGVTQTPKHLITATGQRVTLRCSPRSGDLSVYWYQQSLDQGLQFLIQYYNGEERAKGNILERFSAQQFPDLHSELNLSSLELGDSALYFCASSVAQEETQYFGPGTRLLVL.

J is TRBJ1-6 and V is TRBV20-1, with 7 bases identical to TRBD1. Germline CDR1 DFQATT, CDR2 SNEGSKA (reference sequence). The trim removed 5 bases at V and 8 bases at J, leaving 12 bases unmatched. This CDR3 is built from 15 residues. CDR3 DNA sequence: TGCAGTGCTCGTTGGGCAGGGGGTGGAGATTCACCCCTCCACTTT. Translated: CSARWAGGGDSPLHF.

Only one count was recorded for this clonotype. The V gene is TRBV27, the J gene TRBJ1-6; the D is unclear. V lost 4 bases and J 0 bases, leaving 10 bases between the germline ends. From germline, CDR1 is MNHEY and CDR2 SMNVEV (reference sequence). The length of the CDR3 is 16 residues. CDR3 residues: CASSSTQSSYNSPLHF. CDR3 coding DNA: TGTGCCAGCAGTTCTACTCAGAGCTCCTATAATTCACCCCTCCACTTT.

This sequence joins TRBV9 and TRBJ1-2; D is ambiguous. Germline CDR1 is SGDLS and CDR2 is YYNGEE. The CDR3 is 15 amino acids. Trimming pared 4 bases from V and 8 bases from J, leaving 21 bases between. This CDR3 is CASSLSPRAGEGYTF. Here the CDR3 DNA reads TGTGCCAGCAGCCTATCCCCGCGGGCGGGTGAAGGCTACACCTTC.

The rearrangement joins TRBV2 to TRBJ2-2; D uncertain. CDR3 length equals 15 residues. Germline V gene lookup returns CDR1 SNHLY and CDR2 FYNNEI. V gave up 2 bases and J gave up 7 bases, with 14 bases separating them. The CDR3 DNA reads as TGTGCCAGCAGTGAACGTCGGTTAACTTTCGGGGAGCTGTTTTTT. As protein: CASSERRLTFGELFF.

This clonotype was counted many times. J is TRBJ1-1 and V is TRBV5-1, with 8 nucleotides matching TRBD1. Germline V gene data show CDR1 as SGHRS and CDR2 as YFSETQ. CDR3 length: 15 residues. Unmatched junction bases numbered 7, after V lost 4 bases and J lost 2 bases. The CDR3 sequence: CASSIGTGGNTEAFF. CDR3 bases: TGCGCCAGCAGCATAGGGACAGGAGGAAACACTGAAGCTTTCTTT.

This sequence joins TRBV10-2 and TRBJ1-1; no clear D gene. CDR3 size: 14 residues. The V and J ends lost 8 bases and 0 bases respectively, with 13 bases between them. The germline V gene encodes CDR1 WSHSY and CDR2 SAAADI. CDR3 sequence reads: CASPRLQMNTEAFF. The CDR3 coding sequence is TGCGCCAGCCCCCGGTTACAGATGAACACTGAAGCTTTCTTT.

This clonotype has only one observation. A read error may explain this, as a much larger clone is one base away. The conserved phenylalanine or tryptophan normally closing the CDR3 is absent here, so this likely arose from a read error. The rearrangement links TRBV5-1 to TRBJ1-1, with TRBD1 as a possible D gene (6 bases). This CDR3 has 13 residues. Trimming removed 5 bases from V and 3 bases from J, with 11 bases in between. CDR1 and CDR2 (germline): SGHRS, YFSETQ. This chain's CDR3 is CASRDGQYTEAFV. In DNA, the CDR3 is TGCGCCAGCAGGGACGGACAGTACACTGAAGCTTTCGTT.

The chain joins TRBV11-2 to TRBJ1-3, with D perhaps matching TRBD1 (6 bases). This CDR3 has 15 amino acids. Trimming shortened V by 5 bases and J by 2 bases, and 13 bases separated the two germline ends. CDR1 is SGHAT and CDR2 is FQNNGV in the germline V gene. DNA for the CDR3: TGTGCCAGCAGCCGCCGGGGGGCAACTGGAAACACCATATATTTT. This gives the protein CASSRRGATGNTIYF.

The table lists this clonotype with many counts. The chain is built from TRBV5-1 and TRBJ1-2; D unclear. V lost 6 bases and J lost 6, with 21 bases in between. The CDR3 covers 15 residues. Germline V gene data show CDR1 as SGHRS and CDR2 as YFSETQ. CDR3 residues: CASTLEVGRRDGYTF. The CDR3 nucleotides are TGCGCCAGCACCCTGGAAGTTGGACGGAGAGATGGCTACACCTTC.

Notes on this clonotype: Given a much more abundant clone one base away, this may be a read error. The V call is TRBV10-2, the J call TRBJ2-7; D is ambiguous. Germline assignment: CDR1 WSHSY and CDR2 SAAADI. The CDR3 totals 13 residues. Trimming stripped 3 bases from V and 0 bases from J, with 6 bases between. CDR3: CASSDLCSYEQYF. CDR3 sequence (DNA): TGCGCCAGCAGTGATCTGTGCTCCTACGAGCAGTACTTC.

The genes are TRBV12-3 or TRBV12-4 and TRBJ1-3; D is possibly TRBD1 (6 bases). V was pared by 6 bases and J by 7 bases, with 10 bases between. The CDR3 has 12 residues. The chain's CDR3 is CASRTGQNTIYF. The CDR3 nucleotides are TGTGCCAGCAGGACAGGACAGAACACCATATATTTT.